These 14 T cell receptor beta chains were sequenced from one sample in a study of blood T cell repertoires in COVID-19. Sequencing used immunoSEQ multiplex PCR; TCRdb keeps in-frame clones, though not all of them. Among 200,000 to 250,000 clones listed, approximately 80% were seen once. The sample consisted of peripheral blood. The receptors were gathered from a woman between 18 and 29 years old with acute or convalescent COVID-19.

The CDR3: CSASSVGLARSYEQYF. In nucleotides, the CDR3 is TGCAGTGCTAGTAGTGTGGGGCTAGCGCGTTCCTACGAGCAGTACTTC. The chain uses TRBV20-1 and TRBJ2-7; D possibly corresponds to TRBD2 (6 bases). The CDR3 runs 16 residues. Trimming took 3 bases from V and 1 from J, leaving 19 bases between them. Germline V CDR1 and CDR2: DFQATT, SNEGSKA (reference sequence).

The rearrangement links TRBV28 to TRBJ2-2; TRBD1 matches at 12 bases. Per the germline V gene, CDR1 is MDHEN and CDR2 is SYDVKM. The trim removed 6 bases at V and 10 bases at J, leaving 9 bases unmatched. The CDR3 loop spans 15 amino acids. The CDR3 spells CASRPGTGGYKELFF. CDR3 sequence (DNA): TGTGCCAGCAGACCCGGGACAGGGGGCTACAAGGAGCTGTTTTTT.

The chain recombines TRBV3-1 (or the pseudogene TRBV3-2) with TRBJ2-7, with D possibly matching TRBD1 (5 bases). CDR3 length: 20 amino acids. V shed 3 bases and J shed 1 base, with 28 bases lying between them. Germline CDR1 reads LGHDT; CDR2 reads YNNKEL (reference sequence). In DNA, the CDR3 is TGTGCCAGCAGCCATTCCGTCCAAGCCCCAGGGTACCCAATATCCTACGAGCAGTACTTC. Its translation: CASSHSVQAPGYPISYEQYF.

CDR3 sequence reads: CASSPGQGANSPLHF. CDR3 sequence (DNA): TGTGCCAGCAGCCCAGGACAGGGTGCTAATTCACCCCTCCACTTT. The J gene is TRBJ1-6, the V gene TRBV11-2; TRBD1 agrees at 8 bases. There are 15 residues in the CDR3. Germline CDR1 and CDR2: SGHAT and FQNNGV. V lost 5 bases, J lost 6 bases, and 6 bases stayed unmatched.

The genes are TRBV2 and TRBJ1-2; D is unclear. Germline values: CDR1 SNHLY, CDR2 FYNNEI. The CDR3 totals 13 residues. V gave up 8 bases and J gave up 4 bases, with 14 bases separating them. CDR3 DNA: TGTGCCAGCCACATTGAAACGGGCTATGGCTACACCTTC. This codes for CASHIETGYGYTF.

CDR3 region: CASSQAPGLEAFF. CDR3 DNA: TGCGCCAGCAGCCAAGCGCCGGGATTAGAAGCTTTCTTT. V is TRBV4-3 and J is TRBJ1-1; D is ambiguous. Between the trimmed V and J ends, which lost 1 base and 8 bases, there was a span of 11 bases. The germline V gene encodes CDR1 LGHNA and CDR2 YSLEER. CDR3 size: 13 residues.

This chain joins TRBV9 and TRBJ1-3; TRBD1 matches 7 bases. The CDR3 extends over 18 amino acids. The germline V gene has CDR1 SGDLS and CDR2 YYNGEE. V was clipped by 0 bases and J by 0 bases; unmatched bases: 9. The CDR3 loop is CASSVVPQDRISGNTIYF. The CDR3 DNA sequence: TGTGCCAGCAGCGTAGTGCCTCAGGACAGGATCTCTGGAAACACCATATATTTT. The full variable domain, rest sourced from reference TRBV9 and TRBJ1-3, is DSGVTQTPKHLITATGQRVTLRCSPRSGDLSVYWYQQSLDQGLQFLIQYYNGEERAKGNILERFSAQQFPDLHSELNLSSLELGDSALYFCASSVVPQDRISGNTIYFGEGSWLTVV.

The V and J genes are TRBV5-6 and TRBJ1-1; the D is unclear. From germline, CDR1 is SGHDT and CDR2 YYEEEE. The CDR3 consists of 14 residues. V shed 2 bases and J shed 4 bases, with 12 bases lying between them. CDR3 coding DNA: TGTGCCAGCAGCTTCGGGGTATTGGGCACTGAAGCTTTCTTT. Its translation is CASSFGVLGTEAFF.

The gene calls are TRBV7-9 and TRBJ2-3; a weak D match, TRBD2 (5 bases). The CDR3 is 15 amino acids. Germline CDR1 SEHNR, CDR2 FQNEAQ (reference sequence). Deletions cut 2 bases from V and 0 bases from J, with 9 bases between. CDR3 DNA: TGTGCCAGCAGCTTAATGAGGGCTAGCACAGATACGCAGTATTTT. Its protein product is CASSLMRASTDTQYF.

The chain employs TRBV2 and TRBJ2-7, with 10 bases aligning to TRBD1. CDR1 SNHLY and CDR2 FYNNEI come from the germline V gene. V was pared by 6 bases and J by 6 bases, with 11 bases of the junction left unmatched. The CDR3 has 15 amino acids. The CDR3, as DNA: TGTGCCAGCAGGGGAGATGGGACAGGGGTAGCCGAGCAGTACTTC. Its protein is CASRGDGTGVAEQYF.

As DNA, the CDR3 is TGTGCCAGCTCACCCTTACCCGACAGGGGGATCGATGGCTACACCTTC. Encoded protein: CASSPLPDRGIDGYTF. The J gene is TRBJ1-2, the V gene TRBV18, with 9 bases lining up with TRBD1. CDR1 and CDR2 from the germline V gene are KGHSH and LQKENI. The CDR3 length is 16 residues. Trimming removed 3 bases from V and 6 bases from J; junction bases left unmatched: 11.

The chain joins TRBV4-1 to TRBJ1-6, with 7 bases matching TRBD1. From germline, CDR1 is MGHRA and CDR2 YSYEKL. V lost 8 bases and J lost 7; bases outside the gene matches: 5. The CDR3 is 13 residues long. In nucleotides, the CDR3 is TGCGCCAGCTCTCGGGACAGCAATTCACCCCTCCACTTT. Amino acids: CASSRDSNSPLHF.

The chain employs TRBV6-2 or TRBV6-3 and TRBJ2-5; 8 bases align to TRBD1. Germline V gene lookup returns CDR1 MNHEY and CDR2 SVGEGT. This CDR3 spans 15 amino acids. J gave up 2 bases and V 5 bases, and 7 bases lay outside the gene matches. CDR3 DNA sequence: TGTGCCAGCAGTCGGTCCGGGACAGGACAAGAGACCCAGTACTTC. This gives the protein CASSRSGTGQETQYF.

This clone appeared a few times. V is TRBV6-2 or TRBV6-3 and J is TRBJ1-2; maybe TRBD1 (6 bases). The CDR3 runs to 13 residues. Germline loops: CDR1 MNHEY, CDR2 SVGEGT. Trimming took off 7 bases at V and 4 bases at J, with 13 bases between the two ends. CDR3 protein: CASNPTGPYGYTF. The CDR3 region has the DNA TGTGCCAGCAACCCTACAGGGCCCTATGGCTACACCTTC.